These 17 T cell receptor beta chains came from one sample sequenced in a study of regulatory T cells in long-lasting Graves disease. In building TCR beta libraries, iRepertoire HTBI primers were used together with Arm-PCR of CDR3 regions. MiXCR, applied by TCRdb to the multiplex PCR reads, yields one record per CDR3 protein. The table lists 400,000 to 500,000 distinct CDR3 sequences, less than 25% of them singletons. Specified time point: persistent/refractory GD, antithyroid drugs over 5 years with positive TRAb. RNA extracted from PBMCs served as the sequencing template. The sample consisted of peripheral blood mononuclear cells (PBMCs), taken when the disease was refractory, from a patient treated with antithyroid drugs. These receptors were obtained from a female donor with Graves disease.

This clonotype was observed at least ten times. The chain recombines TRBV7-6 with TRBJ1-2, with D possibly matching TRBD1 (6 bases). This CDR3 is built from 13 residues. Germline V CDR1 and CDR2: SGHVS, FNYEAQ. V was clipped by 4 bases and J by 3 bases, with 9 bases between them. CDR3: CASSSRQDYGYTF. The DNA of the CDR3 is TGTGCCAGCAGCTCCCGACAGGACTATGGCTACACCTTC.

This clonotype has more than one count but fewer than ten. The genes are TRBV19 and TRBJ1-1; perhaps TRBD1 as D (6 bases). The CDR3 runs to 16 residues. From germline, CDR1 is LNHDA and CDR2 SQIVND (reference sequence). The V gene lost 1 base and the J gene lost 0 bases, with 12 bases spanning the gap. The CDR3 loop reads CASSIGAGAMNTEAFF. The CDR3 nucleotides read TGTGCCAGTAGTATAGGGGCAGGGGCCATGAACACTGAAGCTTTCTTT.

The chain joins TRBV9 to TRBJ2-1; 7 bases are a match to TRBD2. This CDR3 has 15 amino acids. CDR1 is SGDLS, CDR2 YYNGEE, per germline. J was trimmed by 5 bases and V by 5 bases; bases with no gene match: 10. The CDR3 spells CASSVNGGGNNEQFF. For the CDR3, the DNA is TGTGCCAGCAGTGTAAACGGGGGAGGGAACAATGAGCAGTTCTTC.

The chain links TRBV6-1 to TRBJ2-7; D is ambiguous. The CDR3 contains 13 residues. V lost 7 bases, J lost 1 base, and 11 bases lay in between. From germline, CDR1 is MNHNS and CDR2 SASEGT. DNA of the CDR3: TGTGCCAGCACCTTAACCCTGTCCTACGAGCAGTACTTC. This translates into CASTLTLSYEQYF.

This clonotype was seen repeatedly, ten times or more. The rearrangement uses TRBV12-3 or TRBV12-4 and TRBJ2-5; 7 bases align to TRBD2. V shed 4 bases, J shed 1 base, and the junction held 6 bases outside the gene matches. The CDR3 runs to 15 residues. The DNA for the CDR3 is TGTGCCAGCAGTTGGGGGAGGGCAGGCCAAGAGACCCAGTACTTC. This translates into CASSWGRAGQETQYF.

CDR3 DNA sequence: TGTGCCAGCAGCGTACAGCCTGACTATAATTCACCCCTCCACTTT. Residues: CASSVQPDYNSPLHF. This sequence joins TRBV9 and TRBJ1-6, with unresolved D. Germline assignment: CDR1 SGDLS and CDR2 YYNGEE. CDR3 length: 15 amino acids. The V end was cut by 1 base, the J end by 3 bases, with 8 bases between.

The chain recombines TRBV4-3 with TRBJ1-1; D ambiguous. V was trimmed by 1 base and J by 0 bases, leaving 6 bases between them. CDR1 LGHNA and CDR2 YSLEER come from the germline V gene. The CDR3 runs 14 residues. The CDR3 region has the DNA TGCGCCAGCAGCCAAGGGCGGTTGAACACTGAAGCTTTCTTT. As protein: CASSQGRLNTEAFF.

Only a few counts were recorded for this clonotype. J is TRBJ2-2 and V is TRBV15; possible D gene TRBD2, 6 bases. Trimming removed 5 bases at V and 0 bases at J, with 10 bases between. The length of the CDR3 is 15 residues. Germline V gene data show CDR1 as LNHNV and CDR2 as YYDKDF (reference sequence). Here the CDR3 reads CATSFGGTNTGELFF. Here the CDR3 DNA reads TGTGCCACCAGCTTCGGAGGGACGAACACCGGGGAGCTGTTTTTT.

In this sample, this clonotype turned up many times. V and J are TRBV2 and TRBJ1-6; 8 nucleotides line up with TRBD1. Germline CDR1 and CDR2: SNHLY and FYNNEI. V lost 10 bases, J lost 5 bases, and 7 bases stayed unmatched. CDR3 size: 14 residues. CDR3 sequence (DNA): TGTGCCACCGCGGACAGGGCGAATAATTCACCCCTCCACTTT. The encoded protein is CATADRANNSPLHF.

This clonotype was detected a few times. The gene calls are TRBV20-1 and TRBJ1-2; D unclear. This CDR3 is 13 amino acids long. The V end lost 6 bases, the J end lost 8 bases, and 19 bases lay between the germline ends. Per the germline V gene, CDR1 is DFQATT and CDR2 is SNEGSKA (reference sequence). The CDR3: CSAWGERAGGYTF. CDR3 nucleotide sequence: TGCAGTGCCTGGGGAGAAAGGGCAGGAGGCTACACCTTC.

This clonotype appeared a few times. The V call is TRBV5-6, the J call TRBJ1-6; D unclear. The CDR3 totals 14 residues. Germline V gene sequence: CDR1 SGHDT, CDR2 YYEEEE. V was cut by 4 bases and J by 8 bases, with 13 bases left in between. The CDR3 is CASSPWEVHSPLHF. The DNA for the CDR3 is TGTGCCAGCAGCCCCTGGGAGGTTCATTCACCCCTCCACTTT.

CDR3 coding DNA: TGTGCCAGCAGTTTATTCGGGACAGCTGAAAGAAACACCATATATTTT. It codes for CASSLFGTAERNTIYF. The J gene is TRBJ1-3, the V gene TRBV28; TRBD1 agrees at 7 bases. The CDR3 contains 16 residues. Per germline, CDR1 MDHEN and CDR2 SYDVKM. Trimming cost V 1 base and J 5 bases; bases outside gene matches: 8. The full variable domain, with the rest looked up from reference TRBV28 and TRBJ1-3, is DVKVTQSSRYLVKRTGEKVFLECVQDMDHENMFWYRQDPGLGLRLIYFSYDVKMKEKGDIPEGYSVSREKKERFSLILESASTNQTSMYLCASSLFGTAERNTIYFGEGSWLTVV.

This chain joins TRBV20-1 and TRBJ2-5; the D gene could be TRBD1 or TRBD2 (5 bases each). Germline V lookup: CDR1 DFQATT, CDR2 SNEGSKA (reference sequence). Trimming left V 1 base short and J 5 bases short, with 17 bases between. The CDR3 contains 15 residues. The DNA for the CDR3 is TGCAGTGCTAGAGCTTATCGGGGCCTGAGGGAGACCCAGTACTTC. This sequence encodes CSARAYRGLRETQYF.

The chain recombines TRBV6-1 with TRBJ2-3; possibly TRBD1 or TRBD2 for D (5 bases each). Germline CDR1 reads MNHNS; CDR2 reads SASEGT. The CDR3 sequence is 13 residues long. The V gene lost 8 bases and the J gene lost 6 bases, with 15 bases spanning the gap. In nucleotides, the CDR3 is TGTGCCAGCGCCAACATCGAGGGGGATACGCAGTATTTT. It encodes CASANIEGDTQYF.

The rearrangement joins TRBV6-2 or TRBV6-3 to TRBJ2-7; 10 bases match TRBD1. Germline CDR1 MNHEY, CDR2 SVGEGT. The V segment lost 0 bases and the J segment 3 bases; nucleotides outside the gene matches: 8. The length of the CDR3 is 17 residues. CDR3 amino acids: CASSYSRPGTGDYEQYF. For the CDR3, the DNA is TGTGCCAGCAGTTACTCGAGACCCGGGACAGGGGACTACGAGCAGTACTTC.

Turning to this clonotype: One end of the junction does not line up with germline, which may come from a read error. The chain links TRBV7-2 to TRBJ2-3; 7 bases fit TRBD2. CDR1 is SGHTA and CDR2 is FQGNSA in the germline V gene. The CDR3 loop spans 18 amino acids. The CDR3 region has the DNA TGTGTCAGCAGCTTAGGTGGCGGGGGTCGACAATCCACAGATACGCAGTATTTT. It translates to CVSSLGGGGRQSTDTQYF.

A note on this clonotype: A much larger clone is a single base away; this may be a read error. The gene calls are TRBV6-5 and TRBJ1-2; weak D call: TRBD1 (5 bases). The CDR3 runs 19 residues. Germline V gives CDR1 MNHEY, CDR2 SVGAGI. The CDR3 nucleotides are TGTGTCAGCAGTTACCCGACATTCGGGCAGGGAAGTTCGGACTATGGCTACACCTTC. Translating it yields CVSSYPTFGQGSSDYGYTF.